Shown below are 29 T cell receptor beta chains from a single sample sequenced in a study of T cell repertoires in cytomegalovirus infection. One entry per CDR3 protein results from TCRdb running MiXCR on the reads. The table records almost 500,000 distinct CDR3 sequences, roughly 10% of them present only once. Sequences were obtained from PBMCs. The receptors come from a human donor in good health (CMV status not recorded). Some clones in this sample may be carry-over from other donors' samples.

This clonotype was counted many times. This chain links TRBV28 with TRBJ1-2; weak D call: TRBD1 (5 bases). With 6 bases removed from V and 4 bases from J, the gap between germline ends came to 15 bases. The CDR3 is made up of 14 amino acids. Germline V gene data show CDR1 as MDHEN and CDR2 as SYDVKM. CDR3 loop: CASRTGVGSYGYTF. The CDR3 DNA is TGTGCCAGCAGGACGGGGGTGGGTAGCTATGGCTACACCTTC.

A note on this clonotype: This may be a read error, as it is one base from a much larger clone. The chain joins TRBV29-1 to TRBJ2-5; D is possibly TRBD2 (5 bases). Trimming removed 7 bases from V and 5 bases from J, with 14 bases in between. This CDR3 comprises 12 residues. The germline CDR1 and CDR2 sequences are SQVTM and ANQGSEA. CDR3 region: CSASRWKETQYF. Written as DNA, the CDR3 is TGCAGCGCTAGCAGGTGGAAGGAGACCCAGTACTTC.

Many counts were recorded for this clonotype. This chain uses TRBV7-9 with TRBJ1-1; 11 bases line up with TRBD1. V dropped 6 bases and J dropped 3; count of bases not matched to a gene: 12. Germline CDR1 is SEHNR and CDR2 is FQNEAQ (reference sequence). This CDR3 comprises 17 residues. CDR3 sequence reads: CASRPRMDRGPDTEAFF. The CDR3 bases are TGTGCCAGCAGGCCTAGGATGGACAGGGGGCCTGACACTGAAGCTTTCTTT.

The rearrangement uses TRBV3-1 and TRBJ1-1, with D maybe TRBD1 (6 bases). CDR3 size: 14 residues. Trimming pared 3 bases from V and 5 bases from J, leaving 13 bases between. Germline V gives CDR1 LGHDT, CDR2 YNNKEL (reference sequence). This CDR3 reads CASSQNRVGTEAFF. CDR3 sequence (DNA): TGTGCCAGCAGCCAGAACAGGGTGGGGACTGAAGCTTTCTTT.

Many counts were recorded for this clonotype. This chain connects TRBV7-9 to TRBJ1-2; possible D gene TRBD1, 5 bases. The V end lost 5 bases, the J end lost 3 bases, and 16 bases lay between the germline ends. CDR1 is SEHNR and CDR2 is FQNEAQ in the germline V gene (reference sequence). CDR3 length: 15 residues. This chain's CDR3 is CASSQTLGVYYGYTF. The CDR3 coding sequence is TGTGCCAGCAGCCAAACCCTGGGGGTCTACTATGGCTACACCTTC.

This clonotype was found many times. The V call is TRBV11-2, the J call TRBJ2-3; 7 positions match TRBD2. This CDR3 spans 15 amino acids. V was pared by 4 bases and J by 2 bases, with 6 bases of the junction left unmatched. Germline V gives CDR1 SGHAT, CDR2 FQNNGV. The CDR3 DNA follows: TGTGCCAGCAGCTCCACCGGGGGGACCACAGATACGCAGTATTTT. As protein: CASSSTGGTTDTQYF.

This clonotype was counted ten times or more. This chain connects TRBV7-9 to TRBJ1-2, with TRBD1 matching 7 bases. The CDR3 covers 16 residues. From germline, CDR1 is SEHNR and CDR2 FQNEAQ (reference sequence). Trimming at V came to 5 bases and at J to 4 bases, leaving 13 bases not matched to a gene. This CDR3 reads CASSTRTGPNPYGYTF. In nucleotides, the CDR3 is TGTGCCAGCAGCACCCGGACAGGACCGAACCCCTATGGCTACACCTTC.

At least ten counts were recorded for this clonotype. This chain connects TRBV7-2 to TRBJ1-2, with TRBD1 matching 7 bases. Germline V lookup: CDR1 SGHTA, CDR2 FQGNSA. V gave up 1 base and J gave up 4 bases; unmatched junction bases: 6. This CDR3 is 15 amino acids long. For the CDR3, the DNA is TGTGCCAGCAGCTTAGGGACAGGCGGCAGCTATGGCTACACCTTC. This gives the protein CASSLGTGGSYGYTF. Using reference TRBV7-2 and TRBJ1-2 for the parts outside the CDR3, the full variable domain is GAGVSQSPSNKVTEKGKDVELRCDPISGHTALYWYRQSLGQGLEFLIYFQGNSAPDKSGLPSDRFSAERTGGSVSTLTIQRTQQEDSAVYLCASSLGTGGSYGYTFGSGTRLTVV.

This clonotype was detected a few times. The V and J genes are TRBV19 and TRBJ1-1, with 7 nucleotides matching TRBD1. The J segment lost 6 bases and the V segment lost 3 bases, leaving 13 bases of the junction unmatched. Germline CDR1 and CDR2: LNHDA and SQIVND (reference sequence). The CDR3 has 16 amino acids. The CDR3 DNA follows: TGTGCCAGTAGTATTAGGGATACAGACAGGGCACCTGAAGCTTTCTTT. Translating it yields CASSIRDTDRAPEAFF.

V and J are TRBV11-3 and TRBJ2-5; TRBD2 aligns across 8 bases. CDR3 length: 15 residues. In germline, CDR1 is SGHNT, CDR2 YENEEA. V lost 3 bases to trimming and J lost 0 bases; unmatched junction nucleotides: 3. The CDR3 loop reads CASSFKAGDQETQYF. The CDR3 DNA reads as TGTGCCAGCAGCTTTAAAGCGGGGGACCAAGAGACCCAGTACTTC.

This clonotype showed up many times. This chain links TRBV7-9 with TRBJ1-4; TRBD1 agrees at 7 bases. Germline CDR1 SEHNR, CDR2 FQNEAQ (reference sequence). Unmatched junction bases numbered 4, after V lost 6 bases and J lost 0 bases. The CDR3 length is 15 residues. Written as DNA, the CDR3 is TGTGCCAGCAGGAGGCAGGGGGCAACTAATGAAAAACTGTTTTTT. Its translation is CASRRQGATNEKLFF.

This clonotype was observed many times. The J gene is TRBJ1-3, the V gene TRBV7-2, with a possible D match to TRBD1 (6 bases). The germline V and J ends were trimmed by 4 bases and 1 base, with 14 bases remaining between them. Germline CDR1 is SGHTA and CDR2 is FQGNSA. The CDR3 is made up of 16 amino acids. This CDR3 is CASSSFAGASGNTIYF. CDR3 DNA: TGTGCCAGCAGCTCGTTTGCGGGGGCTTCTGGAAACACCATATATTTT.

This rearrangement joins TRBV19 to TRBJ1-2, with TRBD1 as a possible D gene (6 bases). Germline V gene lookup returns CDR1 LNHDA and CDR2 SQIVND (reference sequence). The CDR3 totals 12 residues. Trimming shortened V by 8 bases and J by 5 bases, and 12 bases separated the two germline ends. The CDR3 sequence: CASGITGYGYTF. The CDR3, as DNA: TGTGCCAGTGGAATCACAGGGTATGGCTACACCTTC.

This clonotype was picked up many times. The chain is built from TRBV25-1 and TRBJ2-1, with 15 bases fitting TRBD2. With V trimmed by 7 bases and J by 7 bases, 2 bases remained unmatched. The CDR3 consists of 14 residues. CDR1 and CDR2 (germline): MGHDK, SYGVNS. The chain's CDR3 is CASTGTSGRNEQFF. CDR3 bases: TGTGCCAGCACCGGGACTAGCGGGAGGAATGAGCAGTTCTTC.

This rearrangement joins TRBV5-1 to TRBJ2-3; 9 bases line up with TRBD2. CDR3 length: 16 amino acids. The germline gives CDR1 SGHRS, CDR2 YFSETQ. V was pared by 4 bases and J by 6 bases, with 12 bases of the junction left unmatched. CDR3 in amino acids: CASSPLASGIMDTQYF. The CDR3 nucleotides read TGCGCCAGCAGCCCTCTCGCTAGCGGGATAATGGATACGCAGTATTTT. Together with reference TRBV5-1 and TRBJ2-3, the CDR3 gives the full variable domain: KAGVTQTPRYLIKTRGQQVTLSCSPISGHRSVSWYQQTPGQGLQFLFEYFSETQRNKGNFPGRFSGRQFSNSRSEMNVSTLELGDSALYLCASSPLASGIMDTQYFGPGTRLTVL.

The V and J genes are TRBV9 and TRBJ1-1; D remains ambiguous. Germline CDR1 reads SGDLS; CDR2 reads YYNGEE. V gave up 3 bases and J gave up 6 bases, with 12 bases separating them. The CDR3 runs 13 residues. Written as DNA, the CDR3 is TGTGCCAGCAGCGCCGCCGTGGTATCTGAAGCTTTCTTT. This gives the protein CASSAAVVSEAFF.

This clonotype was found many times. The CDR3 spells CAISEGTGIHGYTF. The CDR3 coding sequence is TGTGCCATCAGTGAGGGGACAGGGATACATGGCTACACCTTC. The chain uses TRBV10-3 and TRBJ1-2; 9 nucleotides line up with TRBD1. The CDR3 has 14 residues. V dropped 2 bases and J dropped 6; count of bases not matched to a gene: 4. The germline V gene encodes CDR1 ENHRY and CDR2 SYGVKD.

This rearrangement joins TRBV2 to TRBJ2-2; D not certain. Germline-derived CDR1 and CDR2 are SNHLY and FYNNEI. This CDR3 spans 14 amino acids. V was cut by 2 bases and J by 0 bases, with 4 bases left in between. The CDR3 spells CASSELANTGELFF. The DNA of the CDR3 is TGTGCCAGCAGTGAACTAGCGAACACCGGGGAGCTGTTTTTT. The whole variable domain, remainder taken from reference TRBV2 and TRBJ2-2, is EPEVTQTPSHQVTQMGQEVILRCVPISNHLYFYWYRQILGQKVEFLVSFYNNEISEKSEIFDDQFSVERPDGSNFTLKIRSTKLEDSAMYFCASSELANTGELFFGEGSRLTVL.

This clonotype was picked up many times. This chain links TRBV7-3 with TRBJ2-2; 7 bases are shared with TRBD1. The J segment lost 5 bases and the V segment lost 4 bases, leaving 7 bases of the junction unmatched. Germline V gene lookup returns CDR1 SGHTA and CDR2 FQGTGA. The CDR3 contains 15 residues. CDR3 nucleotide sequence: TGTGCCAGCAGCTCAGGGACAGAATGGACCGGGGAGCTGTTTTTT. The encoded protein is CASSSGTEWTGELFF.

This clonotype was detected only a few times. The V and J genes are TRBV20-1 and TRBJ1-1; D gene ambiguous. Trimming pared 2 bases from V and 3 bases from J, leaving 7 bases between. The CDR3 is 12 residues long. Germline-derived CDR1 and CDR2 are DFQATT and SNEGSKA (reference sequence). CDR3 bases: TGCAGTGCTAGAAAGGGTGACACTGAAGCTTTCTTT. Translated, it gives CSARKGDTEAFF.

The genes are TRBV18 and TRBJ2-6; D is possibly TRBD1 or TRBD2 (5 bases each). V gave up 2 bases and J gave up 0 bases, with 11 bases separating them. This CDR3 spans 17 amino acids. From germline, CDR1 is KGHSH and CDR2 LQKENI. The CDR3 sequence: CASSPNEGTSGANVLTF. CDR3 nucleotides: TGTGCCAGCTCACCAAATGAGGGGACCTCTGGGGCCAACGTCCTGACTTTC.

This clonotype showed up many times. CDR3 sequence (DNA): TGTGCCATCAGTGGGGTTCGACAGGGGGCCGAGCAGTACTTC. Its translation is CAISGVRQGAEQYF. The V call is TRBV10-3, the J call TRBJ2-7, with 10 bases fitting TRBD1. The CDR3 is made up of 14 amino acids. Per germline, CDR1 ENHRY and CDR2 SYGVKD. The J segment lost 6 bases and the V segment lost 4 bases, leaving 6 bases of the junction unmatched.

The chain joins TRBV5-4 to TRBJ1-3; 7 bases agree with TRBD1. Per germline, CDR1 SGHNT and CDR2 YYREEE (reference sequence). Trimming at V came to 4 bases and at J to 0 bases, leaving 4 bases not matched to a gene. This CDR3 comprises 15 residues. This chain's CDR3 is CASSLGQHSGNTIYF. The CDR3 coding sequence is TGTGCCAGCAGCCTGGGACAGCACTCTGGAAACACCATATATTTT.

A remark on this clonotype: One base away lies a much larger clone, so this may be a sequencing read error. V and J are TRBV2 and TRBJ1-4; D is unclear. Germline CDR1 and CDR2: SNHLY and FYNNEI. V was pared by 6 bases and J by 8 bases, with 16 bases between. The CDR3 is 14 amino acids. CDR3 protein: CASRETGQNEKLFF. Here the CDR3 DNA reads TGTGCCAGCAGGGAAACCGGGCAGAACGAAAAACTGTTTTTT.

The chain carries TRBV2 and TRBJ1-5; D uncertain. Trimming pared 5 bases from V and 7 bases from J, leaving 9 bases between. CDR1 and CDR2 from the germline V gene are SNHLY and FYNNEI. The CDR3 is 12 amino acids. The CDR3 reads CASSLSIQPQHF. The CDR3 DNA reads TGTGCCAGCAGTCTCAGTATCCAGCCCCAGCATTTT.

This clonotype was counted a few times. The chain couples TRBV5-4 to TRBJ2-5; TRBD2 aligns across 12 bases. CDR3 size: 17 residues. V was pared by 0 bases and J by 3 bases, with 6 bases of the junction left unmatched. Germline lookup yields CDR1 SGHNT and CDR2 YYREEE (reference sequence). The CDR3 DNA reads TGTGCCAGCAGCTTGGCCGCTAGCGGGGGGGCCGAAGAGACCCAGTACTTC. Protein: CASSLAASGGAEETQYF.

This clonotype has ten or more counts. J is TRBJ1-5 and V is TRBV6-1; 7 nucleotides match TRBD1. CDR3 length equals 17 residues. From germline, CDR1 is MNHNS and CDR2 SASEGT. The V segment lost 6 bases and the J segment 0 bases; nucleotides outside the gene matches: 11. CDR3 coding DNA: TGTGCCAGCAGGGGGACAGCTGGAACTTATAGCAATCAGCCCCAGCATTTT. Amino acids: CASRGTAGTYSNQPQHF.

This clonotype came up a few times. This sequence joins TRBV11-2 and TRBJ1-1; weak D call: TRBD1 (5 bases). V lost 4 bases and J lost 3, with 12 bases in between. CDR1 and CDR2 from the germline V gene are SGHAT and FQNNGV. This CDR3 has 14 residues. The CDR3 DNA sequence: TGTGCCAGCAGCTGGGTTGGGGGAGACACTGAAGCTTTCTTT. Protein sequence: CASSWVGGDTEAFF. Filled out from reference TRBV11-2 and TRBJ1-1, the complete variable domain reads EAGVAQSPRYKIIEKRQSVAFWCNPISGHATLYWYQQILGQGPKLLIQFQNNGVVDDSQLPKDRFSAERLKGVDSTLKIQPAKLEDSAVYLCASSWVGGDTEAFFGQGTRLTVV.

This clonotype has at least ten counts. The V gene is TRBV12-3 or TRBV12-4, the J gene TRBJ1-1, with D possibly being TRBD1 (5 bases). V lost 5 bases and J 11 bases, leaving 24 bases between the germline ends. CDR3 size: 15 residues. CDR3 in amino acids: CASSVFGTIERGAFF. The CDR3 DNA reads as TGTGCCAGCAGTGTCTTTGGGACTATTGAAAGAGGCGCTTTCTTT.